The T cell receptor (beta chain) under discussion was sequenced for a study of blood T cells in healthy people across ages. Using a J-beta primer mix together with a sample-barcoded 5' primer, a second PCR was run for roughly 6 to 12 cycles. One entry per CDR3 protein results from TCRdb running MiXCR on the 5' RACE reads. This table has around 600,000 distinct CDR3 sequences, roughly 43% appearing once. Concerning this clonotype: What it recognizes is unknown.

Germline CDR1 reads DFQATT; CDR2 reads SNEGSKA (reference sequence). The CDR3 extends over 17 amino acids. V dropped 3 bases and J dropped 0 bases, with 18 bases sitting between them. General observations from the study: Roughly linear declines in TCR beta diversity per million T cells occurred with age.

The V gene is TRBV20-1, the J gene TRBJ2-1; the D is unclear. The receptor was isolated from a man older than 75 in good health. Sequencing was carried out using blood. CDR3 DNA sequence: TGCAGTGCTAGGACCCCCATACTGGCGAGCTCCTACAATGAGCAGTTCTTC. Translating gives CSARTPILASSYNEQFF.